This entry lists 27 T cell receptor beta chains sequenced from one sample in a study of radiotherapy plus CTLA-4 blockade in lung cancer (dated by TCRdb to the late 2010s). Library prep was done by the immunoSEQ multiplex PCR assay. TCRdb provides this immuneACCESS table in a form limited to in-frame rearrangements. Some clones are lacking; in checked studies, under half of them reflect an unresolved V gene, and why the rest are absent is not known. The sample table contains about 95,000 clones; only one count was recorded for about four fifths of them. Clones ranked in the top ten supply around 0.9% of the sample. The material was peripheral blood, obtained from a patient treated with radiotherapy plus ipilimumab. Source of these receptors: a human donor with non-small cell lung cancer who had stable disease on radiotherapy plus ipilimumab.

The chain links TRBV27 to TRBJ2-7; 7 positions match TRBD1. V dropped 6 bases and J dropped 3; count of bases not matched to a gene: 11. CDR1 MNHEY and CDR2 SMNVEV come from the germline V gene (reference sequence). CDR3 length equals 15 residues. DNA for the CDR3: TGTGCCAGCAGCTACGAGCCGGGACAGATCTACGAGCAGTACTTC. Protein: CASSYEPGQIYEQYF.

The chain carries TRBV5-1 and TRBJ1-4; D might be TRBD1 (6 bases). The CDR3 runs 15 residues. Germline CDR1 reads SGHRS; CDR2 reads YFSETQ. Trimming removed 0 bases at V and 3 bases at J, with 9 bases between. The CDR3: CASSLAAGANEKLFF. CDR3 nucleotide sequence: TGCGCCAGCAGCTTGGCTGCAGGGGCTAATGAAAAACTGTTTTTT. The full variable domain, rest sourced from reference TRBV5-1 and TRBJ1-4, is KAGVTQTPRYLIKTRGQQVTLSCSPISGHRSVSWYQQTPGQGLQFLFEYFSETQRNKGNFPGRFSGRQFSNSRSEMNVSTLELGDSALYLCASSLAAGANEKLFFGSGTQLSVL.

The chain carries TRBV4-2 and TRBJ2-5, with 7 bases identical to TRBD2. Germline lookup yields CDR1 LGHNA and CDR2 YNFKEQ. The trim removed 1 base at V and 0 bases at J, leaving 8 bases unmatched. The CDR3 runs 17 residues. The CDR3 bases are TGTGCCAGCAGCCAAGTTGGAGCGGGGACGTACCAAGAGACCCAGTACTTC. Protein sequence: CASSQVGAGTYQETQYF.

The CDR3 sequence is CASSRSGNQETQYF. Written as DNA, the CDR3 is TGTGCCAGCAGCCGGAGCGGGAATCAAGAGACCCAGTACTTC. V usage is TRBV7-9 and J usage is TRBJ2-5, with TRBD2 matching over 7 bases. Germline loops: CDR1 SEHNR, CDR2 FQNEAQ (reference sequence). V lost 5 bases and J lost 2; bases outside the gene matches: 5. This CDR3 region has 14 residues. The variable domain in full, completed from reference TRBV7-9 and TRBJ2-5, reads DTGVSQNPRHKITKRGQNVTFRCDPISEHNRLYWYRQTLGQGPEFLTYFQNEAQLEKSRLLSDRFSAERPKGSFSTLEIQRTEQGDSAMYLCASSRSGNQETQYFGPGTRLLVL.

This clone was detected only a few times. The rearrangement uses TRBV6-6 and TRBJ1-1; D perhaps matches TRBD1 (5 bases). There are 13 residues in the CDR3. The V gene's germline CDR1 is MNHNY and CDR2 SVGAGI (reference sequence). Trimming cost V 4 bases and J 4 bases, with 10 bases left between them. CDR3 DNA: TGTGCCAGCAGTTGGACAAGGGCCACTGAAGCTTTCTTT. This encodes CASSWTRATEAFF.

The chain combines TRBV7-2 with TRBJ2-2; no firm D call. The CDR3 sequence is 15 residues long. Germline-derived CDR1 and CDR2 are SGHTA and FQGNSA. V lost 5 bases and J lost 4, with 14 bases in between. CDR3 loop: CASSREVVTTGELFF. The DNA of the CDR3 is TGTGCCAGCAGCAGAGAGGTGGTAACCACCGGGGAGCTGTTTTTT.

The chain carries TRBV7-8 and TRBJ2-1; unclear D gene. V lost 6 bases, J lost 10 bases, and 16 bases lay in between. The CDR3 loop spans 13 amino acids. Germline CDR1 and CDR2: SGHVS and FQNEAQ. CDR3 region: CASSSRALGEQFF. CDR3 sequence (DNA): TGTGCCAGCAGTTCCCGGGCGCTCGGGGAGCAGTTCTTC.

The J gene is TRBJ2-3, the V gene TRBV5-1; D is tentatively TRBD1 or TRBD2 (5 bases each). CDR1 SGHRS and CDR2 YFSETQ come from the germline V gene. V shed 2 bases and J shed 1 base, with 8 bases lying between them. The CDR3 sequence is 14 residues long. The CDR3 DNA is TGCGCCAGCAGCTTACTAGGGGGCACAGATACGCAGTATTTT. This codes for CASSLLGGTDTQYF.

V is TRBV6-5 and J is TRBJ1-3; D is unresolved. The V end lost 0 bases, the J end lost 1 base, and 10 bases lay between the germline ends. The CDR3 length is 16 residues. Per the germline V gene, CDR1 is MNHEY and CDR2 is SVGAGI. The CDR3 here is CASSYSRPSSGNTIYF. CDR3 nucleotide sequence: TGTGCCAGCAGTTACTCGAGACCCTCTTCTGGAAACACCATATATTTT.

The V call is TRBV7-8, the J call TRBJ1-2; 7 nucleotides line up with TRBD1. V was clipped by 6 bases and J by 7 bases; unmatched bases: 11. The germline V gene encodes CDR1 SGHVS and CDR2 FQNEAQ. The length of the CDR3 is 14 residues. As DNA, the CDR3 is TGTGCCAGCAGGACGGGACAGAGGCCTGGTGGCTACACCTTC. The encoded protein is CASRTGQRPGGYTF.

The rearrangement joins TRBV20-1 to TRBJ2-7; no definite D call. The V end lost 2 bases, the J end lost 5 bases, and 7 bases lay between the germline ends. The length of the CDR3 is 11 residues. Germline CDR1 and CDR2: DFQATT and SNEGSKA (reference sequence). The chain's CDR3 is CSARKGHEQYF. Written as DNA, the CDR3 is TGCAGTGCTAGAAAGGGCCACGAGCAGTACTTC.

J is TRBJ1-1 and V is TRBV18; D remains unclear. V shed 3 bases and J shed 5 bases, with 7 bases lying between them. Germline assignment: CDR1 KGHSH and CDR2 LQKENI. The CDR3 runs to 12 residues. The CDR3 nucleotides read TGTGCCAGCTCACCGGATCGGACTGAAGCTTTCTTT. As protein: CASSPDRTEAFF.

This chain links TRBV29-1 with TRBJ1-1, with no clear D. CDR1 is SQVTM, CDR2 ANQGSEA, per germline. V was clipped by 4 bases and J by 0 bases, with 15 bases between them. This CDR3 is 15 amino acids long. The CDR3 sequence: CSVGVRSFMNTEAFF. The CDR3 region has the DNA TGCAGCGTTGGCGTCAGGTCTTTTATGAACACTGAAGCTTTCTTT.

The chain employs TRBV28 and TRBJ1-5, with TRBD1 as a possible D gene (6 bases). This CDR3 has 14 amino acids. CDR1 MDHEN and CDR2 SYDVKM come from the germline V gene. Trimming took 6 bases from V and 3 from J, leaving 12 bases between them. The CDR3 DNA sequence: TGTGCCAGCAGCCCTGGGACACCCAATCAGCCCCAGCATTTT. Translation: CASSPGTPNQPQHF.

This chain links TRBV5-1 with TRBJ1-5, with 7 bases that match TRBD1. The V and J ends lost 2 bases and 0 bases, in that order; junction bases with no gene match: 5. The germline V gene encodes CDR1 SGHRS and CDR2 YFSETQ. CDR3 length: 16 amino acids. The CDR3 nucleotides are TGCGCCAGCAGCTTCAAGACAGGGACTAGCAATCAGCCCCAGCATTTT. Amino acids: CASSFKTGTSNQPQHF.

CDR3 in DNA: TGTGCCAGCAGCCCAAGGACAGGGGCCAACTATGGCTACACCTTC. It codes for CASSPRTGANYGYTF. The chain joins TRBV7-8 to TRBJ1-2; TRBD1 matches at 9 bases. With 5 bases clipped from V and 2 bases from J, the junction kept 6 bases outside the gene matches. This CDR3 has 15 residues. Germline V gene lookup returns CDR1 SGHVS and CDR2 FQNEAQ.

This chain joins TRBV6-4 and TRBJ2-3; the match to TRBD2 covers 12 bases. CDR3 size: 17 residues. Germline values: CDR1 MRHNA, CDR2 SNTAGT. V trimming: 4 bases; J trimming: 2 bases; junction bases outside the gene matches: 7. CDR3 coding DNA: TGTGCCAGCAGTGGGGTACTAGCGGGGGGTCACACAGATACGCAGTATTTT. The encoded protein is CASSGVLAGGHTDTQYF.

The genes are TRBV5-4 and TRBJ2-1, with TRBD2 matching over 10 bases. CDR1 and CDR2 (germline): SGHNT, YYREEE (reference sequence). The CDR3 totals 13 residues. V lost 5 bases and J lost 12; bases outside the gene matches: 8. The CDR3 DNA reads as TGTGCCAGCAGTTCCAATAGCGGGGGGTGGCAGTTCTTC. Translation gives CASSSNSGGWQFF.

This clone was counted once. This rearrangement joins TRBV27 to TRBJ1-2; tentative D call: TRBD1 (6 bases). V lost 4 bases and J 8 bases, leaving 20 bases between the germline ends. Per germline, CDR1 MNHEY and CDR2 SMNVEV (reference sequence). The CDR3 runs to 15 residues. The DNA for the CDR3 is TGTGCCAGCAGTTCCGCCGGGACACTCAAAGCGGGCTACACCTTC. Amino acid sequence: CASSSAGTLKAGYTF.

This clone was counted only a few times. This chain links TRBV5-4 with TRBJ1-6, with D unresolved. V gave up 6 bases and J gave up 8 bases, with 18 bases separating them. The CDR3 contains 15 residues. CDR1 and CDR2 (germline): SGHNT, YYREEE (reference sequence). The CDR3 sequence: CASTREGIGDSPLHF. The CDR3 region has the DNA TGTGCCAGCACAAGGGAGGGCATAGGTGATTCACCCCTCCACTTT.

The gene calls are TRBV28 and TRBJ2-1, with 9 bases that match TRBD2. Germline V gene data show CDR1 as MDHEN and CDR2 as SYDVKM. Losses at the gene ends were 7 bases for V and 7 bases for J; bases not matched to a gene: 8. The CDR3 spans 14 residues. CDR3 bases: TGTGCCAGCATCGGCGGGGGGGCTCGAAATGAGCAGTTCTTC. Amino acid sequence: CASIGGGARNEQFF.

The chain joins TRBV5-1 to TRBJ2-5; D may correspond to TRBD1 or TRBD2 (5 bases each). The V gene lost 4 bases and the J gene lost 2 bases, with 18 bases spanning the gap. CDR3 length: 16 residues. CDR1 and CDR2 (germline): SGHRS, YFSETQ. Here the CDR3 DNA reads TGCGCCAGCAGCCCGAGGGGTGGCCAGGGACAAGAGACCCAGTACTTC. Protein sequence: CASSPRGGQGQETQYF. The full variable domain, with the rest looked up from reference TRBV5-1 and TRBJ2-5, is KAGVTQTPRYLIKTRGQQVTLSCSPISGHRSVSWYQQTPGQGLQFLFEYFSETQRNKGNFPGRFSGRQFSNSRSEMNVSTLELGDSALYLCASSPRGGQGQETQYFGPGTRLLVL.

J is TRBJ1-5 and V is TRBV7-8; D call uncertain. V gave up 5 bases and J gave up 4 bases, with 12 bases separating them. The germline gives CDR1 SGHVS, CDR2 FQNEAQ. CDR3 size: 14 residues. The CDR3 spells CASSHLGGNQPQHF. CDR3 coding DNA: TGTGCCAGCAGCCATTTGGGCGGGAATCAGCCCCAGCATTTT. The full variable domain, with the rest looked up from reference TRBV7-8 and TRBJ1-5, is GAGVSQSPRYKVAKRGQDVALRCDPISGHVSLFWYQQALGQGPEFLTYFQNEAQLDKSGLPSDRFFAERPEGSVSTLKIQRTQQEDSAVYLCASSHLGGNQPQHFGDGTRLSIL.

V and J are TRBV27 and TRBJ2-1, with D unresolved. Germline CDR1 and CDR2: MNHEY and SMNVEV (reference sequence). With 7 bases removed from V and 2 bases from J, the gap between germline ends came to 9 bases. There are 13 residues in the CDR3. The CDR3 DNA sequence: TGTGCCAGCAAGGGCGGAGCCTACAATGAGCAGTTCTTC. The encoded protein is CASKGGAYNEQFF.

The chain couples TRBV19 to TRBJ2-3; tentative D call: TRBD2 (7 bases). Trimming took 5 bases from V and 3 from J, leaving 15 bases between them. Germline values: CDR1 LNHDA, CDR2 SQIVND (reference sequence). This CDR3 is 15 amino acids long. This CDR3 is CASSAFGGRTDTQYF. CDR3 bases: TGTGCCAGTAGTGCCTTCGGGGGGCGGACAGATACGCAGTATTTT.

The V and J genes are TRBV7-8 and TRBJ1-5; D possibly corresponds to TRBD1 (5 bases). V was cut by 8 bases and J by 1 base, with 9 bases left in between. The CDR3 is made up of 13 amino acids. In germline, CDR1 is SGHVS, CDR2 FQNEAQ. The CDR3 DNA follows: TGTGCCAGCCGGGCAGGGAGCAATCAGCCCCAGCATTTT. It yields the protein CASRAGSNQPQHF.

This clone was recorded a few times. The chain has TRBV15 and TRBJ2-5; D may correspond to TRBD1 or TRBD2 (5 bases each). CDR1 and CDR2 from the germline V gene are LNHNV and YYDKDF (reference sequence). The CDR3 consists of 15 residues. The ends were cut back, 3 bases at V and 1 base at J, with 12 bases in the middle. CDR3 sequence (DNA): TGTGCCACCAGCAGGGCCGGGGCAGGCCAAGAGACCCAGTACTTC. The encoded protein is CATSRAGAGQETQYF. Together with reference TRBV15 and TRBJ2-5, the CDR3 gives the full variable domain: DAMVIQNPRYQVTQFGKPVTLSCSQTLNHNVMYWYQQKSSQAPKLLFHYYDKDFNNEADTPDNFQSRRPNTSFCFLDIRSPGLGDTAMYLCATSRAGAGQETQYFGPGTRLLVL.